A single sample is the source of the 30 T cell receptor beta chains below, sequenced in a study of blood T cells in healthy people across ages. The use of a sample-barcoded 5' primer and a J-beta primer mix characterized a second PCR of roughly 6 to 11 cycles. TCRdb re-called the 5' RACE reads through MiXCR, storing one row per CDR3 protein. Here the sample spans hundreds of thousands of distinct CDR3 sequences, roughly 50% being singletons. Sequenced input: blood. These receptors came from a man aged 40-49 years in good health.

The chain is built from TRBV7-2 and TRBJ1-2, with 8 bases fitting TRBD1. Germline values: CDR1 SGHTA, CDR2 FQGNSA. V was clipped by 8 bases and J by 8 bases; unmatched bases: 10. The CDR3 is 13 amino acids. The CDR3 DNA is TGTGCCAGCGGCCCCAGGGGGCAGCAAGGCTACACCTTC. It encodes CASGPRGQQGYTF.

The sample holds a few counts of this clonotype. This chain joins TRBV2 and TRBJ2-1, with D uncertain. CDR3 length: 12 residues. CDR1 and CDR2 (germline): SNHLY, FYNNEI. V was cut by 4 bases and J by 4 bases, with 5 bases left in between. The CDR3 region is CASSVEYNEQFF. In DNA, the CDR3 is TGTGCCAGCAGTGTGGAGTACAATGAGCAGTTCTTC.

This clonotype was counted only a few times. CDR3 coding DNA: TGTGCCAGCAGCCAAAGGGGACAGCATTTCGAGCAGTACTTC. Its translation: CASSQRGQHFEQYF. The rearrangement uses TRBV6-5 and TRBJ2-7; 7 bases agree with TRBD1. There are 14 residues in the CDR3. V was clipped by 6 bases and J by 6 bases; unmatched bases: 11. Looked up from germline, CDR1 is MNHEY and CDR2 is SVGAGI.

CDR3 bases: TGTGCCAGCAGCTTAGCGCCGGGTCTTAAAGGGCCCTATAGCAATCAGCCCCAGCATTTT. Translating gives CASSLAPGLKGPYSNQPQHF. The rearrangement links TRBV7-8 to TRBJ1-5; D gene ambiguous. The CDR3 runs 20 residues. Trimming cost V 0 bases and J 0 bases, with 21 bases left between them. From germline, CDR1 is SGHVS and CDR2 FQNEAQ.

The V call is TRBV6-2 or TRBV6-3, the J call TRBJ1-1, with 10 positions matching TRBD1. Germline trimming cut 10 bases from V and 4 bases from J; bases unmatched to any gene: 6. This CDR3 has 13 residues. Germline V gives CDR1 MNHEY, CDR2 SVGEGT. In DNA, the CDR3 is TGTGCCACCTCCGGGACAGGGGTCACTGAAGCTTTCTTT. It codes for CATSGTGVTEAFF.

Written as DNA, the CDR3 is TGTGCCAGCACTCAGCGGGGGGGTAAAGCAGATACGCAGTATTTT. Translated: CASTQRGGKADTQYF. V gene TRBV28 combines with J gene TRBJ2-3; 10 positions match TRBD2. The germline V gene has CDR1 MDHEN and CDR2 SYDVKM. The CDR3 consists of 15 residues. Trimming removed 7 bases from V and 4 bases from J; junction bases left unmatched: 8.

The chain has TRBV7-2 and TRBJ2-5, with D possibly being TRBD1 (5 bases). The germline V and J ends were trimmed by 4 bases and 1 base, with 13 bases remaining between them. The CDR3 length is 15 residues. Germline values: CDR1 SGHTA, CDR2 FQGNSA. The CDR3 DNA reads TGTGCCAGCAGCTCACAGGTCCGGACCCAAGAGACCCAGTACTTC. Protein: CASSSQVRTQETQYF. The full variable domain, its missing parts supplied by reference TRBV7-2 and TRBJ2-5, is GAGVSQSPSNKVTEKGKDVELRCDPISGHTALYWYRQSLGQGLEFLIYFQGNSAPDKSGLPSDRFSAERTGGSVSTLTIQRTQQEDSAVYLCASSSQVRTQETQYFGPGTRLLVL.

This clonotype was recorded once. V gene TRBV6-2 or TRBV6-3 combines with J gene TRBJ2-5; D remains ambiguous. The CDR3 is made up of 16 amino acids. V lost 2 bases and J lost 1, with 14 bases in between. The germline gives CDR1 MNHEY, CDR2 SVGEGT. The CDR3 DNA follows: TGTGCCAGCAGTTACGGTTCAGGTAGTGTCCAAGAGACCCAGTACTTC. Its translation: CASSYGSGSVQETQYF.

The genes are TRBV25-1 and TRBJ2-5; possibly TRBD1 for D (5 bases). CDR3 length equals 15 residues. Germline V gene data show CDR1 as MGHDK and CDR2 as SYGVNS. V lost 7 bases, J lost 2 bases, and 17 bases lay in between. The CDR3 coding sequence is TGTGCCAGCACAAGGCCAGGGCTTCATCAAGAGACCCAGTACTTC. Its protein is CASTRPGLHQETQYF. Using reference TRBV25-1 and TRBJ2-5 for the parts outside the CDR3, the full variable domain is EADIYQTPRYLVIGTGKKITLECSQTMGHDKMYWYQQDPGMELHLIHYSYGVNSTEKGDLSSESTVSRIRTEHFPLTLESARPSHTSQYLCASTRPGLHQETQYFGPGTRLLVL.

The genes are TRBV6-6 and TRBJ1-1; the match to TRBD1 covers 8 bases. Germline V lookup: CDR1 MNHNY, CDR2 SVGAGI (reference sequence). The CDR3 consists of 15 residues. V dropped 0 bases and J dropped 3; count of bases not matched to a gene: 3. The CDR3 loop reads CASSYSQGAHTEAFF. CDR3 coding DNA: TGTGCCAGCAGTTACTCTCAGGGGGCGCACACTGAAGCTTTCTTT.

This chain connects TRBV3-1 to TRBJ2-7; possibly TRBD1 for D (6 bases). Trimming took 3 bases from V and 7 from J, leaving 25 bases between them. CDR1 and CDR2 (germline): LGHDT, YNNKEL (reference sequence). CDR3 size: 17 residues. This CDR3 is CASSHGSWTAFKGEQYF. For the CDR3, the DNA is TGTGCCAGCAGCCACGGATCATGGACAGCCTTTAAGGGGGAGCAGTACTTC.

The V gene is TRBV12-3 or TRBV12-4, the J gene TRBJ2-1, with 10 bases matching TRBD2. The J call could be wrong; TRBJ2-7 is a better fit for the DNA end. The CDR3 sequence is 15 residues long. This CDR3 reads CASSPSGGYYNEQYF. The DNA of the CDR3 is TGTGCCAGCAGCCCTAGCGGGGGCTACTACAATGAGCAGTACTTC.

This clonotype was counted only a few times. The rearrangement uses TRBV27 and TRBJ1-2, with 9 nucleotides matching TRBD1. V shed 5 bases, J shed 4 bases, and the junction held 8 bases outside the gene matches. This CDR3 spans 15 amino acids. The germline CDR1 and CDR2 sequences are MNHEY and SMNVEV (reference sequence). The CDR3 DNA is TGTGCCAGCAGTCTACAGGGGGCGCAAGGCTATGGCTACACCTTC. This translates into CASSLQGAQGYGYTF.

This clonotype was seen only a few times. V and J are TRBV6-6 and TRBJ2-1, with TRBD1 matching 8 bases. CDR3 length: 14 residues. CDR1 and CDR2 (germline): MNHNY, SVGAGI (reference sequence). V lost 6 bases and J lost 6; bases outside the gene matches: 7. CDR3 protein: CASSNGQGVNEQFF. CDR3 coding DNA: TGTGCCAGCAGCAACGGACAGGGTGTCAATGAGCAGTTCTTC.

This clonotype was seen a handful of times. V gene TRBV27 combines with J gene TRBJ2-7, with D possibly called TRBD1 or TRBD2 (5 bases each). V was clipped by 2 bases and J by 2 bases, with 13 bases between them. This CDR3 spans 15 amino acids. Germline V gene lookup returns CDR1 MNHEY and CDR2 SMNVEV (reference sequence). CDR3 sequence: CASSLPGRSPYEQYF. In DNA, the CDR3 is TGTGCCAGCAGTTTACCGGGACGGTCGCCCTACGAGCAGTACTTC.

This clonotype was observed many times. This chain connects TRBV12-3 or TRBV12-4 to TRBJ2-7; D might be TRBD2 (6 bases). The CDR3 length is 12 residues. V dropped 3 bases and J dropped 6 bases, with 9 bases sitting between them. CDR3 protein: CASSFGLREQYF. The CDR3 nucleotides read TGTGCCAGCAGTTTTGGACTACGCGAGCAGTACTTC.

This clonotype was counted a single time. The chain recombines TRBV29-1 with TRBJ2-2; no reliable D call. Trimming took off 5 bases at V and 2 bases at J, with 12 bases between the two ends. This CDR3 has 14 residues. Germline V lookup: CDR1 SQVTM, CDR2 ANQGSEA. In nucleotides, the CDR3 is TGCAGCGTTTCCCTGACAACCAACACCGGGGAGCTGTTTTTT. Translation gives CSVSLTTNTGELFF.

The sample holds one count of this clonotype. The chain is built from TRBV6-2 or TRBV6-3 and TRBJ2-1; D tentatively reads TRBD1 or TRBD2 (5 bases each). Trimming removed 2 bases from V and 3 bases from J, with 17 bases in between. CDR1 and CDR2 from the germline V gene are MNHEY and SVGEGT. CDR3 length equals 17 residues. The CDR3 loop is CASSYPVTGRVYNEQFF. The CDR3 DNA reads as TGTGCCAGCAGTTACCCGGTGACGGGACGGGTCTACAATGAGCAGTTCTTC.

This chain uses TRBV6-6 with TRBJ2-5, with a weak D call TRBD1 (5 bases). The CDR3 is 14 amino acids. V was pared by 0 bases and J by 4 bases, with 9 bases between. Germline V lookup: CDR1 MNHNY, CDR2 SVGAGI (reference sequence). CDR3: CASSYSKQGETQYF. DNA for the CDR3: TGTGCCAGCAGTTACTCGAAGCAGGGAGAGACCCAGTACTTC.

The chain couples TRBV5-1 to TRBJ2-2; the D call may be TRBD1 or TRBD2 (5 bases each). Germline V gives CDR1 SGHRS, CDR2 YFSETQ. The germline V and J ends were trimmed by 4 bases and 10 bases, with 17 bases remaining between them. The CDR3 runs to 14 residues. This chain's CDR3 is CASSDGTATKELFF. DNA of the CDR3: TGCGCCAGCAGCGACGGGACGGCGACAAAGGAGCTGTTTTTT.

This clonotype was counted a few times. The chain has TRBV7-9 and TRBJ1-5; weak D call: TRBD1 (5 bases). V was clipped by 1 base and J by 0 bases, with 10 bases between them. Per the germline V gene, CDR1 is SEHNR and CDR2 is FQNEAQ (reference sequence). The CDR3 spans 16 residues. The chain's CDR3 is CASSLGIGDSNQPQHF. CDR3 DNA: TGTGCCAGCAGCTTAGGGATAGGGGATAGCAATCAGCCCCAGCATTTT.

The CDR3 here is CASRETGTEAHGYTF. As DNA, the CDR3 is TGTGCCAGCAGGGAAACCGGGACAGAGGCCCATGGCTACACCTTC. This chain uses TRBV2 with TRBJ1-2; 7 positions match TRBD1. CDR1 and CDR2 from the germline V gene are SNHLY and FYNNEI. Unmatched junction bases numbered 13, after V lost 6 bases and J lost 6 bases. The CDR3 extends over 15 amino acids.

The chain has TRBV20-1 and TRBJ2-7; 9 bases align to TRBD1. With 2 bases clipped from V and 0 bases from J, the junction kept 8 bases outside the gene matches. From germline, CDR1 is DFQATT and CDR2 SNEGSKA (reference sequence). The CDR3 runs 16 residues. The CDR3, as DNA: TGCAGTGCTAGAAAGCCCGGACAGGGGAGCTCCTACGAGCAGTACTTC. Its protein is CSARKPGQGSSYEQYF.

The rearrangement joins TRBV20-1 to TRBJ2-1; the D gene is possibly TRBD2 (6 bases). The germline CDR1 and CDR2 sequences are DFQATT and SNEGSKA (reference sequence). V lost 4 bases and J lost 8, with 18 bases in between. This CDR3 is built from 14 residues. This CDR3 reads CSAILAGRGYEQFF. CDR3 coding DNA: TGCAGTGCTATCCTCGCGGGGCGGGGATATGAGCAGTTCTTC.

The chain links TRBV5-4 to TRBJ2-2; the match to TRBD2 covers 10 bases. Germline CDR1 SGHNT, CDR2 YYREEE (reference sequence). This CDR3 comprises 16 residues. Losses at the gene ends were 4 bases for V and 3 bases for J; bases not matched to a gene: 6. DNA for the CDR3: TGTGCCAGCAGCCTAGCCGGGACTAGCGACACCGGGGAGCTGTTTTTT. Amino acids: CASSLAGTSDTGELFF.

The rearrangement links TRBV6-5 to TRBJ2-5; D is unclear. TRBJ2-7 matches the DNA end more closely, so the J call is doubtful. The germline CDR1 and CDR2 sequences are MNHEY and SVGAGI. This CDR3 region has 15 residues. The CDR3 loop reads CASRRDTRGSYEQYF. CDR3 DNA sequence: TGTGCCAGCAGACGAGACACCCGTGGCTCCTACGAGCAGTACTTC.

This chain connects TRBV11-2 to TRBJ2-6; 11 bases map to TRBD2. CDR1 is SGHAT, CDR2 FQNNGV, per germline. J was trimmed by 1 base and V by 0 bases; bases with no gene match: 8. The CDR3 is 20 amino acids. CDR3 sequence reads: CASSLDLWSSGGSGANVLTF. DNA for the CDR3: TGTGCCAGCAGCTTAGATTTATGGTCTAGCGGGGGGTCTGGGGCCAACGTCCTGACTTTC. The complete variable domain, with remaining parts taken from reference TRBV11-2 and TRBJ2-6, reads EAGVAQSPRYKIIEKRQSVAFWCNPISGHATLYWYQQILGQGPKLLIQFQNNGVVDDSQLPKDRFSAERLKGVDSTLKIQPAKLEDSAVYLCASSLDLWSSGGSGANVLTFGAGSRLTVL.

V usage is TRBV20-1 and J usage is TRBJ1-5, with D maybe TRBD1 (5 bases). The CDR3 has 17 residues. Trimming pared 1 base from V and 2 bases from J, leaving 18 bases between. Germline CDR1 DFQATT, CDR2 SNEGSKA (reference sequence). The CDR3 protein is CSARGQTGPSGNQPQHF. CDR3 sequence (DNA): TGCAGTGCTAGAGGACAGACGGGACCCTCGGGCAATCAGCCCCAGCATTTT.

The sample holds a few counts of this clonotype. This chain uses TRBV10-3 with TRBJ2-3, with 9 nucleotides matching TRBD2. From germline, CDR1 is ENHRY and CDR2 SYGVKD. With V trimmed by 5 bases and J by 2 bases, 5 bases remained unmatched. This CDR3 has 15 amino acids. The CDR3 DNA reads as TGTGCCATCAGTTTGACTAGCGGATACACAGATACGCAGTATTTT. Amino acid sequence: CAISLTSGYTDTQYF.

V gene TRBV7-6 combines with J gene TRBJ1-1; D gene uncertain. In germline, CDR1 is SGHVS, CDR2 FNYEAQ. V lost 3 bases to trimming and J lost 4 bases, with 9 bases between them. The CDR3 consists of 13 residues. CDR3 in amino acids: CASSFILSTEAFF. The CDR3 DNA sequence: TGTGCCAGCAGCTTTATATTATCCACTGAAGCTTTCTTT.